This T cell receptor (beta chain) was retrieved from a study of T cell responses to AZD1222 COVID-19 vaccine. TCRdb keeps only in-frame clones here, not all; method: immunoSEQ multiplex PCR. The sample holds over 130,000 clones, around 89% seen once. The CDR3 covers 17 residues. The source is an adult who received the AZD1222 COVID-19 vaccine. The chain carries TRBV12-2 and TRBJ2-1; the table's D call TRBD2 went unverified against the DNA. TRBV12-2 is a documented pseudogene. Material: peripheral blood, obtained 28 days after the second AZD1222 dose. The CDR3 is CASSPAGGGLSYNEQFF. Written as DNA, the CDR3 is TGTGCAAGTAGCCCGGCCGGGGGGGGCCTTTCTTACAATGAGCAGTTCTTC.